A single sample is the source of the 13 T cell receptor beta chains below, sequenced in a study of blood T cell repertoires in COVID-19. Using immunoSEQ multiplex PCR, the repertoire was profiled, and TCRdb retains in-frame clones only, with some absent. The table records 300,000 to 350,000 clones, roughly 87% of them present only once. Input material: peripheral blood. All receptors come from a man younger than 35 with active or convalescent COVID-19.

The CDR3, as DNA: TGTGCCAGCAAGACGACACTGGTCACTGAAGCTTTCTTT. Translating gives CASKTTLVTEAFF. V and J are TRBV6-5 and TRBJ1-1; D ambiguous. The length of the CDR3 is 13 residues. CDR1 and CDR2 from the germline V gene are MNHEY and SVGAGI. Trimming left V 7 bases short and J 4 bases short, with 13 bases between.

This sequence joins TRBV23-1 and TRBJ1-5, with 9 bases lining up with TRBD1. TRBV23-1 is an ORF for which the function is uncertain. The V gene end was trimmed by 6 bases and the J gene end by 3 bases; junction bases not matched to a gene: 12. The length of the CDR3 is 17 residues. The CDR3 loop is CASRPGQGRHFNQPQHF. CDR3 nucleotides: TGCGCCAGCAGACCGGGACAGGGCCGACACTTCAATCAGCCCCAGCATTTT.

The V and J genes are TRBV27 and TRBJ2-1, with 12 positions matching TRBD2. J lost 6 bases, V lost 5 bases, and 2 bases had no gene match. There are 14 residues in the CDR3. Germline V CDR1 and CDR2: MNHEY, SMNVEV (reference sequence). CDR3 residues: CASSLAGGFNEQFF. CDR3 sequence (DNA): TGTGCCAGCAGTCTAGCGGGGGGGTTCAATGAGCAGTTCTTC.

The chain recombines TRBV7-2 with TRBJ1-2; D unresolved. Trimming left V 4 bases short and J 5 bases short, with 11 bases between. From germline, CDR1 is SGHTA and CDR2 FQGNSA. This CDR3 has 13 amino acids. DNA for the CDR3: TGTGCCAGCAGCTCATTCGGGGTGTATGGCTACACCTTC. Encoded protein: CASSSFGVYGYTF.

This chain joins TRBV7-4 and TRBJ2-2, with a possible D match to TRBD1 (5 bases). Germline CDR1 and CDR2: SGHVT and SQSDAQ. Trimming took 8 bases from V and 7 from J, leaving 20 bases between them. The CDR3 has 15 residues. CDR3 nucleotides: TGTGCCAGCGGACCTTGTAGGGGAAGGAACGGGGAGCTGTTTTTT. Translation gives CASGPCRGRNGELFF.

With respect to this clone: This same CDR3 is encoded by further DNA sequences in the sample. This chain connects TRBV29-1 to TRBJ2-1; possibly TRBD2 for D (6 bases). The germline gives CDR1 SQVTM, CDR2 ANQGSEA. CDR3 length equals 12 residues. Between the trimmed V and J ends, which lost 1 base and 6 bases, there was a span of 7 bases. CDR3 amino acids: CSVEVGGNEQFF. CDR3 DNA sequence: TGCAGCGTTGAAGTGGGAGGCAATGAGCAGTTCTTC.

The chain has TRBV6-1 and TRBJ2-7; the match to TRBD2 covers 8 bases. The CDR3 has 15 amino acids. Looked up from germline, CDR1 is MNHNS and CDR2 is SASEGT. V trimming: 1 base; J trimming: 2 bases; junction bases outside the gene matches: 4. Here the CDR3 DNA reads TGTGCCAGCAGTGAAGGGCGACTAGCGACCTACGAGCAGTACTTC. Amino acid sequence: CASSEGRLATYEQYF.

The chain uses TRBV7-8 and TRBJ2-7; 10 nucleotides match TRBD1. CDR3 length: 15 residues. V was pared by 7 bases and J by 3 bases, with 9 bases of the junction left unmatched. The germline gives CDR1 SGHVS, CDR2 FQNEAQ. CDR3 in amino acids: CASTSAGTGDYEQYF. CDR3 DNA: TGTGCCAGCACCTCCGCCGGGACAGGGGACTACGAGCAGTACTTC.

This clone was detected only once. The rearrangement links TRBV11-1 to TRBJ1-6; 7 bases align to TRBD1. The CDR3 sequence is 15 residues long. Germline CDR1 is SGHAT and CDR2 is FQDESV (reference sequence). After removal of 0 bases from V and 7 bases from J, the junction contained 3 bases not matched to a gene. CDR3 protein: CASSLAGQINSPLHF. In DNA, the CDR3 is TGTGCCAGCAGCTTAGCGGGACAGATCAATTCACCCCTCCACTTT.

J is TRBJ1-4 and V is TRBV7-6, with 7 positions matching TRBD1. Trimming at V came to 5 bases and at J to 3 bases, leaving 6 bases not matched to a gene. The CDR3 consists of 15 residues. Germline V gene lookup returns CDR1 SGHVS and CDR2 FNYEAQ. The CDR3 sequence is CASSRNRGANEKLFF. The DNA of the CDR3 is TGTGCCAGCAGCCGAAACAGGGGAGCTAATGAAAAACTGTTTTTT.

V and J are TRBV7-2 and TRBJ2-3, with 10 bases identical to TRBD2. Trimming cost V 2 bases and J 6 bases; bases outside gene matches: 8. Germline V gene lookup returns CDR1 SGHTA and CDR2 FQGNSA. The CDR3 has 16 amino acids. The CDR3, as DNA: TGTGCCAGCAGCTTATTAAGCGGGGGGGCGGTGGATACGCAGTATTTT. Residues: CASSLLSGGAVDTQYF.

This clone was counted between two and nine times. The genes are TRBV28 and TRBJ1-1; tentative D call: TRBD1 (6 bases). Trimming took 5 bases from V and 1 from J, leaving 23 bases between them. The CDR3 is 18 residues long. Germline V gene lookup returns CDR1 MDHEN and CDR2 SYDVKM. CDR3 coding DNA: TGTGCCAGCAGTCGAAACGCCCTTGGGGGCAGGGCGAACACTGAAGCTTTCTTT. It encodes CASSRNALGGRANTEAFF.

The chain is built from TRBV6-2 or TRBV6-3 and TRBJ2-1; D remains unclear. The length of the CDR3 is 12 residues. Trimming stripped 5 bases from V and 2 bases from J, with 4 bases between. Germline V gives CDR1 MNHEY, CDR2 SVGEGT. For the CDR3, the DNA is TGTGCCAGCAGTGGCCCCTACAATGAGCAGTTCTTC. Protein sequence: CASSGPYNEQFF.